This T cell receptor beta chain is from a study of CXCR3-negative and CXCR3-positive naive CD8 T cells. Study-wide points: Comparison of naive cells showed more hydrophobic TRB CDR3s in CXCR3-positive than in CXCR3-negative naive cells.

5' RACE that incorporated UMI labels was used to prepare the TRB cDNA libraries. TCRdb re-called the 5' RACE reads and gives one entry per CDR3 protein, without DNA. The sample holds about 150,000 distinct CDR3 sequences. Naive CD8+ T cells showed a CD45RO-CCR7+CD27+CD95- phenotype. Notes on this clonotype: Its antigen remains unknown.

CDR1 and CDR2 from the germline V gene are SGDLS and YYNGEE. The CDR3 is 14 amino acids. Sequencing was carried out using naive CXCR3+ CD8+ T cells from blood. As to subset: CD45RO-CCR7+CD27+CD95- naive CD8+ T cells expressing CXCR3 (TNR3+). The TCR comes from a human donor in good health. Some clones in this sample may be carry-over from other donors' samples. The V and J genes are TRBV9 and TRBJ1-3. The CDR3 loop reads CASSLSSAWNTIYF. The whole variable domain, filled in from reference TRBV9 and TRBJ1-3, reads DSGVTQTPKHLITATGQRVTLRCSPRSGDLSVYWYQQSLDQGLQFLIQYYNGEERAKGNILERFSAQQFPDLHSELNLSSLELGDSALYFCASSLSSAWNTIYFGEGSWLTVV.